The present entry profiles one TCR beta chain with its context. Its antigen is not identified. Assay: immunoSEQ multiplex PCR; the TCRdb copy retains only in-frame clones and omits some. Of 35,000 to 50,000 clones listed, about 95% are singletons. This sample was taken from a study of graft-versus-host responses after intestinal transplantation. Looking at the study overall: Transplants given to recipients were multivisceral, liver-intestinal, or isolated intestinal. Every transplant recipient was induced with anti-thymocyte globulin, then maintained on tacrolimus and steroids for roughly 3 years. General study results and limits: Association was observed between peak circulating GvH clone levels and early post-transplant HvG declines.

The input for sequencing was PBMCs, taken about 350 days after intestinal transplant. The sequence was obtained from a human patient who received an intestinal transplant, so some T cells may come from the graft donor.

This chain's CDR3 is CASSSTGSNTGELFF. For the CDR3, the DNA is TGCGCCAGCAGCTCGACAGGGTCGAACACCGGGGAGCTGTTTTTT. V usage is TRBV5-1 and J usage is TRBJ2-2; 7 bases are a match to TRBD1. CDR1 SGHRS and CDR2 YFSETQ come from the germline V gene. There are 15 residues in the CDR3. With 3 bases clipped from V and 0 bases from J, the junction kept 2 bases outside the gene matches.